This TCR beta chain was recorded in a study of T cells in Graves' hyperthyroidism and ophthalmopathy. In germline, CDR1 is SGHVS, CDR2 FQNEAQ. Between the trimmed V and J ends, which lost 1 base and 7 bases, there was a span of 16 bases. This CDR3 region has 15 residues. Used for diagnoses were clinical symptoms, serum thyroxine and TRAb, thyroid ultrasound and orbital computed tomography. Amplified TCR beta CDR3 regions derived from RNA transcripts. Researchers ran a first-round RT-PCR on the TCR CDR3 using the HTBI primer set. MiXCR was run by TCRdb on the multiplex PCR reads, yielding one entry per CDR3 protein. The table lists more than 350,000 distinct CDR3 sequences, 13% to 15% of them singletons, with roughly a fifth in the top ten.

The sequencing input was blood. This sequence originates from a woman aged 25 to 39 with Graves' ophthalmopathy. The chain is built from TRBV7-8 and TRBJ1-2; a weak D match, TRBD1 (6 bases). The CDR3 DNA reads as TGTGCCAGCAGCTTAGACCTCCAGGGGCTGATTGGCTACACCTTC. Amino acids: CASSLDLQGLIGYTF.